This TCR beta chain was captured by sequencing in a study of identical twins. This clonotype was found many times. Trimming took 0 bases from V and 2 from J, leaving 6 bases between them. The CDR3 spans 15 residues. Germline V gene data show CDR1 as KGHDR and CDR2 as SFDVKD. TCRdb redid the calling of the 5' RACE reads with MiXCR, one entry per CDR3 protein. Among about 890,000 distinct CDR3 sequences listed, around 12% were seen once. This sample also belongs to another study, concerning yellow fever vaccine responses in identical twins.

The sample consisted of PBMCs. The sequence was obtained from a young woman in good health. The chain is built from TRBV24-1 and TRBJ2-2; D remains ambiguous. The CDR3 DNA reads as TGTGCCACCAGTGATTTGAACAGAAACACCGGGGAGCTGTTTTTT. Residues: CATSDLNRNTGELFF.